The rows below give T cell receptor beta chains drawn from one sample of a study of blood T cell repertoires in COVID-19. Libraries were prepared by immunoSEQ multiplex PCR; TCRdb keeps only in-frame clonotypes and omits some of them. The top ten clones hold roughly 16% of a sample with approximately 28,000 clones, 75% to 85% of them seen once. Sequenced: peripheral blood. Receptor source: a man older than 75 with active or convalescent COVID-19. Both conserved end residues are part of each CDR3. D genes are given only for firm matches.

d_call,v_call,j_call,cdr3_aa
.,TRBV18,TRBJ2-3,CASSLMAGQADTQYF
.,TRBV29-1,TRBJ1-1,CSVNTGLLTEAFF
TRBD1,TRBV4-2,TRBJ1-4,CASGQGVSNEKLFF
.,TRBV15,TRBJ1-4,CATSRDFGGNEKLFF
.,TRBV5-4,TRBJ2-3,CASSPVGTDTQYF
.,TRBV12-3/TRBV12-4,TRBJ2-1,CASSSDYGEQFF
.,TRBV18,TRBJ2-7,CASSPGQFNEQYF
.,TRBV24-1,TRBJ2-4,CATSTGSKNIQYF
.,TRBV27,TRBJ1-2,CASSFNSGGYGYTF
.,TRBV9,TRBJ2-7,CASSVGERTYEQYF
.,TRBV7-2,TRBJ1-6,CASSLPGHPNSPLHF
TRBD1,TRBV2,TRBJ2-5,CASSGQGETQYF
.,TRBV5-1,TRBJ1-5,CASSLEPNQPQHF
TRBD2,TRBV5-1,TRBJ2-1,CASSSGAGRASGTRNSWFF
.,TRBV21-1,TRBJ1-1,CASRHFRRQAGGMNTEAFF
TRBD2,TRBV5-5,TRBJ2-1,CASSLRTSEKQFF
TRBD1,TRBV24-1,TRBJ1-5,CATSDAGTAAGQPQHF
.,TRBV29-1,TRBJ2-2,CSVVAGTGELFF
TRBD1,TRBV5-6,TRBJ1-2,CASSHTGTGYGYGYTF
.,TRBV11-2,TRBJ1-1,CASSYRVFGNTEAFF
TRBD1,TRBV4-2,TRBJ2-2,CASSQERGQRELFF
.,TRBV3-1/TRBV3-2,TRBJ1-1,CASSQEPGQGTEAFF
TRBD2,TRBV6-6,TRBJ2-2,CASSYLGGGTGELFF
TRBD1,TRBV6-5,TRBJ1-5,CASGQGIPSNQPQHF
TRBD1,TRBV29-1,TRBJ2-2,CSVTGDTGELFF
.,TRBV14,TRBJ2-7,CASSHIRDSGYEQYF
TRBD1,TRBV14,TRBJ2-2,CASSPRTGLTGELFF
TRBD1,TRBV19,TRBJ1-1,CASRAGGYTEAFF
.,TRBV11-2,TRBJ2-1,CASSLGAGLPYNEQFF
TRBD1,TRBV4-2,TRBJ2-2,CASSQPGTGGDFTGELFF
.,TRBV18,TRBJ1-3,CASSPVQSRSGNTIYF
TRBD1,TRBV14,TRBJ1-2,CASSGQGVLSGYTF
.,TRBV6-5,TRBJ2-7,CASRDFDYEQYF
.,TRBV5-5,TRBJ1-6,CATSPGLNNSPLHF
TRBD1,TRBV11-3,TRBJ2-7,CASSRDSSYEQYF
TRBD2,TRBV14,TRBJ2-4,CASSQTGLLNIQYF
TRBD2,TRBV11-2,TRBJ2-3,CASSSLAGGPFIDTQYF
.,TRBV2,TRBJ1-5,CASSDGGAGNQPQHF
.,TRBV2,TRBJ1-2,CASSETGAVRGYTF
.,TRBV6-2/TRBV6-3,TRBJ1-1,CASSYQAGTEAFF
TRBD1,TRBV11-2,TRBJ2-1,CASSLGQGGHEQFF
TRBD1,TRBV2,TRBJ1-2,CASSEVGGAGYGYTF
TRBD2,TRBV4-3,TRBJ2-3,CASSQVPPGAGMGTDTQYF
TRBD1,TRBV18,TRBJ1-2,CASSRPGQGDYGYTF
.,TRBV1,TRBJ2-3,CTSKGGKETSCTDTQYF
.,TRBV9,TRBJ2-2,CASSPRVNSNTGELFF
.,TRBV7-9,TRBJ2-1,CASSSTRDRSSYNEQFF
TRBD1,TRBV5-1,TRBJ1-1,CASSEQGPNTEAFF
TRBD1,TRBV11-1,TRBJ1-2,CASSQNRGRDYGYTF
.,TRBV4-1,TRBJ2-1,CASSQVFGQIYNEQFF
TRBD1,TRBV28,TRBJ1-5,CASSLGGPNQPQHF
.,TRBV5-4,TRBJ1-2,CASRPTGINYGYTF
TRBD1,TRBV7-8,TRBJ1-1,CASSLGGTELTEAFF
TRBD1,TRBV5-6,TRBJ1-2,CASSLSGQGLRYGYTF
.,TRBV7-2,TRBJ1-3,CASSWGGQSSGNTIYF
TRBD1,TRBV13,TRBJ2-7,CASSLADRGTYEQYF
.,TRBV4-2,TRBJ2-7,CASSPRVVGYEQYF
TRBD1,TRBV2,TRBJ2-5,CASSRTGGSGSYQETQYF
.,TRBV25-1,TRBJ2-7,CASSAPDISYEQYF